The entry that follows covers one T cell receptor (beta chain) sequence. The antigen it binds to is not known. No much larger clone exists at a distance of one base, and base qualities are not known. The data were obtained in a study of beta chain features in type 1 diabetes (dated by TCRdb to between 2018 and 2020). Context from the whole study: Mean age, gender distribution, total cell number and subset yield did not differ between patients and healthy donors. Whereas all 28 donors provided naive and central memory subsets, regulatory and stem cell-like memory subsets were isolated from just 8 patients and about 8 healthy donors. The study compared the TCRB repertoires of sorted circulating CD4+ T cell subsets in recently diagnosed type 1 diabetes patients with those in matched healthy donors. A total of about 100,000,000 sorted cells were examined across all samples, and RNA yield correlated strongly with the number of cells per subset.

Each donor gave one peripheral blood draw, averaging roughly 100 mL, which was collected into heparinised tubes. Using a panel that included CD45RO, CCR7, CD25, CD127, CD95 and CD27, naive, central memory, regulatory and stem cell-like memory CD4+ T cells were sorted on a BD FACSAria II. A purity above 98% was achieved for all sorted populations. PBMCs were separated immediately by Lymphoprep density gradient centrifugation and were stained directly, without being cultured. To minimize batch effects, samples were stained and sorted in pairs, one healthy donor with one patient per experiment. The entire amount of isolated RNA was reverse transcribed using the High Capacity cDNA Reverse Transcription Kit, so the sequenced TCRB transcripts were expressed ones. Deep immunoSEQ sequencing was applied to naive, central memory and regulatory T cell samples, giving an average of roughly 3.5 million total reads per sample. Sorted cells were lysed in RLT buffer and RNA was extracted with DNase-treated RNeasy Micro or Mini kits, depending on cell number. To prevent cross-contamination, every cell subset was processed on its own, while patient and healthy donor samples were processed together. TCRB sequences were amplified from cDNA with the immunoSEQ multiplex PCR, producing 87-bp fragments spanning the CDR3 region. The amplicons were sequenced using the Illumina HiSeq platform. The study's own analysis went as follows. PCR bias was corrected computationally using synthetic template baselines, and reads within Hamming distance 2 were collapsed, with unmergeable singletons discarded. Reads were aligned against IMGT so that V, D and J genes, CDR3 length and insertions or deletions at six rearrangement sites could be assigned. Within each subset, clonotype counts were normalized to sorted cell number, after which true diversity and Gini coefficients were computed with the tcR R package. The overlap coefficient, calculated on TCRB nucleotide sequences, was used to measure repertoire sharing. As a proxy for the pre-selection repertoire, out-of-frame TCRB sequences from naive cells were analyzed. Here the immuneACCESS table is served through TCRdb, limited to in-frame sequences with V and J called. Missing clones are a known gap in these copies; in checked studies unresolved V genes cover under half, and the rest lacks a known reason. The V and J calls and clone size come from that table; D and trimming were worked out from the DNA. The sample table contains hundreds of thousands of clones; only one count was recorded for 10% to 15% of them. Together, the top ten hold approximately 0.015% of the sample.

The research as a whole found: Because cDNA was sequenced instead of genomic DNA, activated cells with high expression could be over-represented, although the groups did not differ in activation or CD3 levels. Because the HLA sub-analyses included only small numbers of individuals, any influence of HLA type on TCRB rearrangement was left unresolved. Patients with type 1 diabetes made fewer insertions and deleted more nucleotides at VDJ recombination sites, implying thymic rearrangement abnormalities. A moderate but significant shortening of TCRB CDR3 length was observed in type 1 diabetes patients in all four CD4+ subsets. Shorter templates might have been favored by PCR, but patient and control samples were amplified and corrected together, so both groups would have been affected equally by any skew. The naive, central memory and regulatory TCRB repertoires appeared to resemble one another more closely among patients than among healthy donors.

V and J are truncated by 5 bases and 0 bases respectively, leaving an intervening sequence of 15 bases. From the cysteine up to the phenylalanine, the CDR3 has a length of 16 residues. The read is trimmed to its CDR3 DNA, 48 bases read in frame from base 1. Reading the germline V gene (reference sequence) gives CDR1 SEHNR and CDR2 FQNEAQ. The sequenced material came from naive CD4+ T cells from blood. The sample's cell subset or site label, in plain terms: true naive CD4+ T cells. The sequence derives from a man younger than 35 in good health. This sequence uses TRBV7-9 and TRBJ2-3; D gene: possibly TRBD2, on 5 matching bases. The bases read TGTGCCAGCAGCCTTACTAGATTCTCTAGCACAGATACGCAGTATTTT. It translates to CASSLTRFSSTDTQYF.